The subject of this entry is one T cell receptor (beta chain). Its cognate antigen is unknown. This record belongs to a study of beta chain features in type 1 diabetes. Study overall: There were approximately 100 million sorted cells examined across all samples. Study-wide results and limits: Among type 1 diabetes patients, VDJ junctions had fewer insertions and more deletions. TCRB repertoires of naive, central memory and Treg cells appeared more similar among patients than among healthy donors.

The CDR3 spans 14 residues. Germline trimming cut 4 bases from V and 4 bases from J; bases unmatched to any gene: 6. Germline CDR1 reads SGHRS; CDR2 reads YFSETQ. The whole isolated RNA underwent reverse transcription, so sequencing captured expressed TCRB transcripts. Some clones are missing from TCRdb's copy, which holds only in-frame ones; the method was immunoSEQ multiplex PCR. The data hold hundreds of thousands of clones, with about 15% observed a single time. Sample: naive CD4+ T cells from blood. The source of this sequence is a man between 25 and 39 years old in good health. The chain is built from TRBV5-1 and TRBJ2-7; TRBD1 aligns across 9 bases. CDR3 residues: CASSPDRGRYEQYF. In nucleotides, the CDR3 is TGCGCCAGCAGCCCGGACAGGGGCAGGTACGAGCAGTACTTC.